This TCR beta chain was identified in a study of T cells in Graves' hyperthyroidism and ophthalmopathy (dated by TCRdb to between 2019 and 2020). In the study overall: Peripheral blood was collected at initial diagnosis, before any treatment. To identify distinguishing TCR V-J signatures, a discovery cohort of about 100 patients was used, comprising some 45 with Graves' ophthalmopathy and roughly 60 with stable Graves' hyperthyroidism. Prospective prediction of ophthalmopathy was tested in an independent validation cohort consisting of 18 to 20 hyperthyroidism patients and around 16 patients who later progressed to ophthalmopathy. For training and testing, the 80 to 100 patients in the discovery cohort were randomly divided in a 7:3 ratio. The study also compared thyroid tissue and blood T-cell repertoires from five or six Graves' hyperthyroidism patients. After sampling, hyperthyroidism patients received methimazole starting at 30 mg daily, and ophthalmopathy patients received high-dose intravenous methylprednisolone. The paper reports TCR Vbeta CDR3 sequencing of 135 peripheral blood samples: fewer than 50 ophthalmopathy, fewer than 80 hyperthyroidism and about 17 progressor patients.

Amplification of TCR beta CDR3 regions was carried out from RNA transcripts. For the first round of RT-PCR on the TCR CDR3, the HTBI primer set was used together with the Qiagen OneStep RT-PCR kit. Libraries were constructed in a second round of multiplex PCR, after which size selection and purification were performed. Paired-end sequencing of the libraries was performed with 100 bp reads on an Illumina HiSeq2000. Processing in the source paper ran as follows. SOAPnuke was used to process the raw data, throwing out any read that contained adapters or uncalled bases, had a mean Phred below 15, or lacked an exact constant-primer or identifier match. High-quality paired reads were merged using COPE v1.2.5, and each unique nucleotide sequence was defined as a clonotype. MiTCR v1.1 was used to align the clonotypes against IMGT TRBV, TRBD and TRBJ reference segments. The analysis was restricted to V-J combinations with a frequency above 0.0001, which together covered 99.2% of the repertoires. A TCS score was defined as the ratio between F50 (clonal expansion) and ExV (chaos), using BLOSUM62-based TCRdist between CDR3 peptides within each V-J. Welch's t-statistics and random forest reduced roughly 500 V-J features to about 13, which were used in a naive Bayes classifier (R e1071). Starting from the raw public reads, TCRdb applied fastp trimming at Q25, assembled clones with MiXCR and retained in-frame beta chains. Each CDR3 protein appears once, grouped with its most common genes and DNA. TCRdb, not the authors, supplied the V and J calls. The sample profile shows approximately 720,000 distinct CDR3 sequences; around a sixth of them were found once. The top ten clonotypes cover 16% of the sample.

Turning to this clonotype: This receptor's antigen is unknown. No qualities accompany the bases; no much larger clone lies one base away.

The hyperthyroidism patients were between 18 and 65 years old and newly diagnosed, with a disease duration of less than 2 months. Exclusion was applied to patients with uncontrolled infections, other autoimmune diseases, pregnancy or lactation. Diagnoses were based on clinical symptoms, serum thyroxine and TRAb, thyroid ultrasound and orbital computed tomography. Blood from progressor patients was drawn when they were first diagnosed with hyperthyroidism, before any ophthalmopathy symptoms appeared. PBMCs were separated from 10 ml of fresh peripheral blood using Ficoll-Paque density gradient centrifugation. Patients classed as progressors first received a Graves' hyperthyroidism diagnosis and then went on to develop ophthalmopathy during follow-up. Total RNA was extracted using Trizol reagent, and RNA quality was assessed on an Agilent 2100 Bioanalyzer. Points the paper makes about the study in general: Most expanded thyroid clonotypes (frequency above 0.001) were also detected in blood, suggesting blood repertoires may reflect thyroid immune responses. In validation, the model predicted progression to ophthalmopathy a median of around 6.5 months before onset, with approximately 68% sensitivity and roughly 72% specificity. A 13 V-J signature model separated ophthalmopathy from stable hyperthyroidism, with about 88% sensitivity and 81.08% specificity in cross-validation and 80%/75% in testing. No statistical method was used to fix the sample size in advance, and group allocation was not hidden from the investigators.

The junction shows trimming of 2 bases on V and 3 bases on J, plus 7 bases between the germline ends. Based on the germline V gene, the CDR1 and CDR2 sequences are SQVTM and ANQGSEA. Spanning cysteine to phenylalanine, the CDR3 consists of 12 amino acids. The CDR3 DNA has 36 bases and is translated from base 1. The TCR originated in a woman aged 50 to 60 with Graves' hyperthyroidism that later progressed to Graves' ophthalmopathy. Sequencing used blood. The rearranged segments are TRBV29-1 and TRBJ1-2, with TRBD1 tentatively as D gene (5 bases match). The CDR3 here reads CSVERGHYGYTF. The sequenced DNA is TGCAGCGTTGAACGGGGCCACTATGGCTACACCTTC.